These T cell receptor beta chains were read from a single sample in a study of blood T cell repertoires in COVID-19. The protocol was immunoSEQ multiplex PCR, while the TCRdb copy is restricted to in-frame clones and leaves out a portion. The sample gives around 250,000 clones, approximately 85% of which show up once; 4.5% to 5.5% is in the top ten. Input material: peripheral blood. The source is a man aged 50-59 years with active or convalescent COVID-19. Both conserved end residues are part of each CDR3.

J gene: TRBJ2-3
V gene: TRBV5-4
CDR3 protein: CASSLGQGLSTDTQYF

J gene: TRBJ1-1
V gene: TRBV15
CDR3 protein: CATSRRGTEAFF

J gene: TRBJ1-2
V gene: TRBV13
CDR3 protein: CASSPGQGQHGYTF

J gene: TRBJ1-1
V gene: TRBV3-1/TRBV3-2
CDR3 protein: CASSQEGGWTEAFF

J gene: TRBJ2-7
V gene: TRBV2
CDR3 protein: CASSEGPYEQYF

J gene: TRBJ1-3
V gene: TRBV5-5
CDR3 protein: CASSPVTGYSGNTIYF

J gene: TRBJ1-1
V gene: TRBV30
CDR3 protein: CAWSPLGALNTEAFF

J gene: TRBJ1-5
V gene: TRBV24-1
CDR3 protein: CATSDGGGLNQPQHF

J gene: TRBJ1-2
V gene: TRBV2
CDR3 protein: CASSGLVLGLGGERYYGYTF

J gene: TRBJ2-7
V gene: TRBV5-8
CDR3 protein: CASRWRTGGSYEQYF

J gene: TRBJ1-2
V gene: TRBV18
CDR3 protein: CASSLSSTGRGDYGYTF

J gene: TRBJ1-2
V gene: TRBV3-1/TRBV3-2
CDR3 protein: CASSHDVGVRLGYTF

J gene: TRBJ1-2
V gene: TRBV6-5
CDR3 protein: CATQGFYGYTF

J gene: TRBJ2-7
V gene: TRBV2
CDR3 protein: CASSERGGISYEQYF

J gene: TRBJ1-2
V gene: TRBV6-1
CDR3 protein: CASSDLSWDRGRSHYGYTF

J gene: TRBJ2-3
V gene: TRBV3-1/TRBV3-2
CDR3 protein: CASSQRLATDTQYF

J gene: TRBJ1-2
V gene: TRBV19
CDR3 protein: CASTADRARGYTF

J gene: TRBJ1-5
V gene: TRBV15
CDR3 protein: CATSIGTPHSNQPQHF

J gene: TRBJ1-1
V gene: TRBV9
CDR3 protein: CASSPQGQANTEAFF

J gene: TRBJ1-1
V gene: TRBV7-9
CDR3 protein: CASSLAQTLEAFF

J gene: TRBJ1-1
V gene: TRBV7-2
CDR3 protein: CASSPGTVNTEAFF

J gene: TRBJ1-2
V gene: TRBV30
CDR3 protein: CAWGRDRPRGYTF

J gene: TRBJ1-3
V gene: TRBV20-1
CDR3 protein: CSASRGGDTIYF

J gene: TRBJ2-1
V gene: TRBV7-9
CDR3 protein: CASSYQGLGGEQFF

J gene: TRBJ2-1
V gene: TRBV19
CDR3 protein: CATTGRDGRAYNEQFF

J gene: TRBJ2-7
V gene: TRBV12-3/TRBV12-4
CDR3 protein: CASKGSAREQYF

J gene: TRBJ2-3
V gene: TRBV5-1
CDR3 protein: CASSLGVGGPFSRVTDTQYF

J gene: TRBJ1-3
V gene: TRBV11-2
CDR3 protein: CASSLLGTGRVGGNTIYF

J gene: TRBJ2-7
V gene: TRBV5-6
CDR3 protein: CASSFGTETYEQYF

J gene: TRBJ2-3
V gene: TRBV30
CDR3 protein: CAWSVSSYTQYF

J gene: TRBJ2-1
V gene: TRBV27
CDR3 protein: CASSELAGGPFNEQFF

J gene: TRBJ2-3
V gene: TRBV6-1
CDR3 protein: CASSEGGASDTQYF

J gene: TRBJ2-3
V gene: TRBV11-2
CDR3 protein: CASSSQLTDRVVWTDTQYF

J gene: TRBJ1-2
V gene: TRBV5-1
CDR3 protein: CASSKGTARLNYGYTF

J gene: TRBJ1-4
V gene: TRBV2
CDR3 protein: CASTLGLEKLFF

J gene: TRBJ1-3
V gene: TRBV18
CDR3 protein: CASSPRQGPSGNTIYF

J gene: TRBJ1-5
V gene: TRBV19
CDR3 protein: CASGLISQPQHF

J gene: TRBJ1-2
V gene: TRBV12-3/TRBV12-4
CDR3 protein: CASSLGQERGYTF

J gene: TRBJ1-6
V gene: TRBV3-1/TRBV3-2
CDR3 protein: CASSLTGGITPLHF

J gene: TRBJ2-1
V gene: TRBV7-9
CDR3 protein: CASSLGLAGYNEQFF

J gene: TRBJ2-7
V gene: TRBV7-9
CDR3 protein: CASSHVEGGTYEQYF

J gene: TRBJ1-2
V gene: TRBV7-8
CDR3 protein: CASSLGQGDYGYTF

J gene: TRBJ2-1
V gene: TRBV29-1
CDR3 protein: CSVDMGLAGRSVYNEQFF

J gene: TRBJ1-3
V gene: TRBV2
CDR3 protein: CASKTGTGRNTIYF

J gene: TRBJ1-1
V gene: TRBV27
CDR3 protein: CASSSDRAPMNTEAFF

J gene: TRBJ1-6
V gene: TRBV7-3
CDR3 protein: CASSPPQGEDSPLHF

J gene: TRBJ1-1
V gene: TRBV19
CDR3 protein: CASSILGTGETEAFF

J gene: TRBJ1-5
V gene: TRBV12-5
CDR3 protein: CASGFSSNQPQHF

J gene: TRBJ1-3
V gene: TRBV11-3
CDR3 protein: CASSRPGQAGNTIYF

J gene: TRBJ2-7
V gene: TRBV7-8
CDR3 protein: CASSLRSMRDYEQYF

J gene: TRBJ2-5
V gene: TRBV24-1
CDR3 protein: CATSDWRSQETQYF

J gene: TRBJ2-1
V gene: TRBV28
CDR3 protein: CASESAGLRSSSYNEQFF

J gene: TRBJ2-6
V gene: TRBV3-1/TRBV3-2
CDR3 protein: CASSQRGSGIAGANVLTF

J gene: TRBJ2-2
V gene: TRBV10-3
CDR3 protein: CAIRGQGANTGELFF

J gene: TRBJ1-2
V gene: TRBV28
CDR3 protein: CASSSGQGPSLGGYTF

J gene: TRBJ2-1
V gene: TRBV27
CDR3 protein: CASRLAGGGVSYNEQFF

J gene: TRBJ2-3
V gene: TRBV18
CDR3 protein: CASSPRTGSTDTQYF

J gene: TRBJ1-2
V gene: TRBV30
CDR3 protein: CAWSPLGGNLDYTF

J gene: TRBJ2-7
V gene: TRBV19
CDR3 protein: CASSRGLGRSGNEQYF

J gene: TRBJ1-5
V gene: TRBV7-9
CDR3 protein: CASSYGPYQPQHF